Listed below are T cell receptor beta chains from one sample, sequenced in a study of blood T cell repertoires in COVID-19. Sequencing was performed with immunoSEQ multiplex PCR; in TCRdb, only in-frame clones are kept and a portion is missing. The sample holds about 240,000 clones, 86% seen once. Sequencing was performed on PBMCs or T cells enriched from blood (not recorded which). The receptors originated from a woman aged 40 to 50 with acute COVID-19. Each CDR3 is given with its conserved first and last residue. D genes are given only for firm matches. Expanded clones are given a class, and other clones once, few, many or no size at all.

v_call	j_call	clone_size	d_call	cdr3_nt	cdr3_aa
TRBV5-3	TRBJ1-2	NA	NA	TGTGCCATTACAGGTAACTATGGCTACACCTTC	CAITGNYGYTF
TRBV6-5	TRBJ2-7	once	TRBD2	TGTGCCAGCAGTGACTCGGGACTAGCCTACGAGCAGTACTTC	CASSDSGLAYEQYF
TRBV7-6	TRBJ1-1	NA	TRBD1	TGTGCCAGCAGCATAGACAGGGGCGGCACTGAAGCTTTCTTT	CASSIDRGGTEAFF
TRBV6-2/TRBV6-3	TRBJ2-3	NA	NA	TGTGCCAGCAGTTACTCTTCGGTCAGGGCAGATACGCAGTATTTT	CASSYSSVRADTQYF
TRBV4-1	TRBJ2-7	NA	NA	TGCGCCAGCAGCCAAGATCTAATTGGAGGGCCTGTCGAGCAGTACTTC	CASSQDLIGGPVEQYF
TRBV5-1	TRBJ2-7	NA	TRBD2	TGCGCCAGCAGCGAACGTAGCGGGATCTACGAGCAGTACTTC	CASSERSGIYEQYF
TRBV12-3/TRBV12-4	TRBJ1-3	NA	NA	TGTGCCAACCGCAGGGGCGCTGGAAACACCATATATTTT	CANRRGAGNTIYF
TRBV5-1	TRBJ2-3	NA	TRBD2	TGCGCCAGCAGCTTCGTAGCGGGAGGGCCTGGAGATACGCAGTATTTT	CASSFVAGGPGDTQYF
TRBV6-5	TRBJ2-3	NA	TRBD2	TGTGCCAGCAGTTTCCTTAGCGGGGGCACAGATACGCAGTATTTT	CASSFLSGGTDTQYF
TRBV6-5	TRBJ2-7	NA	TRBD2	TGTGCCAGCAGTATACGGGCTAGCGGGCTCTACGAGCAGTACTTC	CASSIRASGLYEQYF
TRBV7-5	TRBJ2-3	NA	NA	TGTGTCAGAAGCTTCCTCGGGGGGGGAGGCACAGATACGCAGTATTTT	CVRSFLGGGGTDTQYF
TRBV10-3	TRBJ1-1	NA	NA	TGTGCCATCAGCAACAGGAACACTGAAGCTTTCTTT	CAISNRNTEAFF
TRBV19	TRBJ1-5	NA	NA	TGTGCCAGTAGTATACGGATGGAGCAGCCCCAGCATTTT	CASSIRMEQPQHF
TRBV21-1	TRBJ2-2	NA	NA	TGTGCCAGCAGCAAAGCGCTTGACCCCGGGACTAGGGGTCGGACCGGGGAGCTGTTTTTT	CASSKALDPGTRGRTGELFF
TRBV6-2/TRBV6-3	TRBJ2-3	NA	NA	NA	CASSKYLREGFLADTQYF
TRBV10-3	TRBJ2-1	NA	TRBD1	TGTGCCATCAGTGACCCGCAACAGGGGGATGAGCAGTTCTTC	CAISDPQQGDEQFF
TRBV6-5	TRBJ2-2	NA	TRBD1	TGTGCCAGCAGGACAGGGGGTTACACCGGGGAGCTGTTTTTT	CASRTGGYTGELFF
TRBV7-7	TRBJ2-1	NA	NA	TGTGCTAGCAGCCTCCAGACAGGATCTAAGGAGTTCTTC	CASSLQTGSKEFF
TRBV19	TRBJ2-1	NA	NA	TGTGCCAGTAGTATAGTTCGGTACAATGAGCAGTTCTTC	CASSIVRYNEQFF
TRBV3-1/TRBV3-2	TRBJ1-1	NA	NA	TGTGCCAGCAGCCCCCGACAGGTGGGCACTGAAGCTTTCTTT	CASSPRQVGTEAFF
TRBV11-2	TRBJ1-5	NA	NA	TGTGCCAGCAGCTTAGGCGGGTATAGCAATCAGCCCCAGCATTTT	CASSLGGYSNQPQHF
TRBV7-2	TRBJ2-1	NA	TRBD2	TGTGCCAGCAGCGGGCTGACTAGCGGGAGGGCCAGGGATGAGCAGTTCTTC	CASSGLTSGRARDEQFF
TRBV2	TRBJ2-3	once	TRBD2	TGTGCCGCGCGCGGACTAGCGGGGAGCACAGATACGCAGTATTTT	CAARGLAGSTDTQYF
TRBV28	TRBJ2-2	NA	NA	TGTGCCAGCCCCCGCACTGACTGTTCCGGGGAGCTGTTTTTT	CASPRTDCSGELFF
TRBV20-1	TRBJ2-7	NA	NA	TGCAGTGCTAGTCCTGGACAAAAGGCCGAGCAGTACTTC	CSASPGQKAEQYF
TRBV7-8	TRBJ2-7	NA	NA	TGTGCCAGCAGCTTAGAGCCCCCTTACGAGCAGTACTTC	CASSLEPPYEQYF
TRBV27	TRBJ1-3	NA	NA	TGTGCCAGCAGTTTATCGTGGGGGCCTTCTGGAAACACCATATATTTT	CASSLSWGPSGNTIYF
TRBV9	TRBJ2-3	once	TRBD1	TGTGCCAGCACGAGACAGGGGTTTACAGATACGCAGTATTTT	CASTRQGFTDTQYF
TRBV15	TRBJ1-5	NA	NA	TGTGCCACCAGCAGAGGACAGTGGGGAAATAGCAATCAGCCCCAGCATTTT	CATSRGQWGNSNQPQHF
TRBV10-3	TRBJ2-1	NA	TRBD2	TGTGCCACTCTAGCGGGTAACTCCTACAATGAGCAGTTCTTC	CATLAGNSYNEQFF
TRBV28	TRBJ1-1	NA	TRBD1	TGTGCCAGCAGTTTAGGATCCCTCGGGACAGGGGCGCCGGACACTGAAGCTTTCTTT	CASSLGSLGTGAPDTEAFF
TRBV19	TRBJ2-2	NA	NA	TGTGCCAGTAGTATTGGTCAACTGAACACCGGGGAGCTGTTTTTT	CASSIGQLNTGELFF
TRBV27	TRBJ2-6	medium-sized	TRBD1	TGTGCCAGCAGTCCATATACAGGGGCTGGGGCCAACGTCCTGACTTTC	CASSPYTGAGANVLTF
TRBV11-3	TRBJ2-7	NA	TRBD1	TGTGCCAGCAGCCGGGACAGCTACGAGCAGTACTTC	CASSRDSYEQYF
TRBV12-3/TRBV12-4	TRBJ2-7	few	TRBD2	TGTGCCAGCAGTGCGGGGGACGAGCAGTACTTC	CASSAGDEQYF
TRBV2	TRBJ2-7	NA	TRBD2	TGTGCCAGCAGTGAAGAACGAGCTAGCGGGACTTACGAGCAGTACTTC	CASSEERASGTYEQYF
TRBV7-9	TRBJ2-1	NA	NA	TGTGCCAGCAGCTTAGTTGTCTCTTACAATGAGCAGTTCTTC	CASSLVVSYNEQFF
TRBV11-2	TRBJ2-1	NA	NA	TGTGCCAGCAGAACAGACGTGGGCTCCTACAATGAGCAGTTCTTC	CASRTDVGSYNEQFF
TRBV6-5	TRBJ2-7	NA	TRBD2	TGTGCCAGCAGTTTTAGCGGGGTCAGCTCCTACGAGCAGTACTTC	CASSFSGVSSYEQYF
TRBV20-1	TRBJ1-5	once	NA	TGCAGTGCTAGTCGTAGCAATCAGCCCCAGCATTTT	CSASRSNQPQHF
TRBV19	TRBJ2-7	NA	NA	TGTGCCAGTAGTATAGACTCCGAGCAGTACTTC	CASSIDSEQYF
TRBV5-1	TRBJ1-2	once	NA	TGCGCCAGCAGCTTGGAGCTCAACTATGGCTACACCTTC	CASSLELNYGYTF
TRBV12-3/TRBV12-4	TRBJ2-5	NA	NA	TGTGCCAGCAGTTTCGGGGGTTGGGAGACCCAGTACTTC	CASSFGGWETQYF
TRBV19	TRBJ2-5	NA	NA	TGTGCCAGTAACATAGGATGGGACACCAAAGAGACCCAGTACTTC	CASNIGWDTKETQYF
TRBV11-3	TRBJ1-2	NA	TRBD1	TGTGCCAGCAGCACGACAGGGGTAGGAGGCTACACCTTC	CASSTTGVGGYTF